These 10 T cell receptor beta chains share one sample of origin, sequenced in a study of T cell changes during pregnancy in multiple sclerosis. The data were produced by immunoSEQ multiplex PCR, yet TCRdb's version contains in-frame clones alone and is incomplete. This table holds some 71,000 clones, around 90% found once. The input for sequencing was CD4+ T cells from peripheral blood mononuclear cells, taken in the third trimester of pregnancy. These receptors were collected from a female donor in good health, enrolled as a control in a pregnancy study.

The J gene is TRBJ2-3, the V gene TRBV2; TRBD2 might be the D (6 bases). Germline V gene lookup returns CDR1 SNHLY and CDR2 FYNNEI. V shed 6 bases and J shed 1 base, with 14 bases lying between them. The CDR3 is made up of 15 amino acids. For the CDR3, the DNA is TGTGCCAGCAGCCTGGTGATAGCGGGCACAGATACGCAGTATTTT. It is translated as CASSLVIAGTDTQYF.

This chain's CDR3 is CASSRTGTAYEQYF. The CDR3 nucleotides read TGTGCCAGCAGCCGTACCGGGACAGCCTACGAGCAGTACTTC. The chain joins TRBV6-5 to TRBJ2-7, with 7 bases identical to TRBD1. V gave up 6 bases and J gave up 2 bases; unmatched junction bases: 7. The CDR3 is 14 amino acids. The V gene's germline CDR1 is MNHEY and CDR2 SVGAGI.

The gene calls are TRBV5-1 and TRBJ2-1; 8 bases line up with TRBD1. The germline gives CDR1 SGHRS, CDR2 YFSETQ. V shed 7 bases, J shed 7 bases, and the junction held 4 bases outside the gene matches. The length of the CDR3 is 12 residues. CDR3: CASGQGANEQFF. The CDR3 DNA sequence: TGCGCCAGCGGGCAGGGGGCAAATGAGCAGTTCTTC.

The gene calls are TRBV15 and TRBJ2-2, with 9 bases matching TRBD1. There are 15 residues in the CDR3. Unmatched junction bases numbered 4, after V lost 1 base and J lost 7 bases. Germline lookup yields CDR1 LNHNV and CDR2 YYDKDF (reference sequence). CDR3 sequence: CATSRGQGDSGELFF. CDR3 DNA: TGTGCCACCAGCAGAGGACAGGGGGATAGCGGGGAGCTGTTTTTT.

This rearrangement joins TRBV30 to TRBJ2-1; perhaps TRBD1 as D (5 bases). Germline loops: CDR1 GTSNPN, CDR2 SVGIG (reference sequence). Trimming removed 3 bases at V and 5 bases at J, with 14 bases between. This CDR3 spans 14 amino acids. CDR3 bases: TGTGCCTGGAGGCTCGGACAAGTTAACAATGAGCAGTTCTTC. Its translation: CAWRLGQVNNEQFF.

This clone was detected once. The sample holds other DNA sequences that translate to the same CDR3. The V and J genes are TRBV9 and TRBJ2-7, with D possibly being TRBD1 (5 bases). Germline CDR1 and CDR2: SGDLS and YYNGEE. V lost 4 bases to trimming and J lost 3 bases, with 8 bases between them. The CDR3 consists of 12 residues. The chain's CDR3 is CASSPDSYEQYF. CDR3 nucleotide sequence: TGTGCCAGCAGCCCTGACAGCTACGAGCAGTACTTC. The variable domain in full, with the rest retrieved from reference TRBV9 and TRBJ2-7, is DSGVTQTPKHLITATGQRVTLRCSPRSGDLSVYWYQQSLDQGLQFLIQYYNGEERAKGNILERFSAQQFPDLHSELNLSSLELGDSALYFCASSPDSYEQYFGPGTRLTVT.

The V and J genes are TRBV18 and TRBJ2-7; 7 bases line up with TRBD1. Trimming removed 3 bases from V and 1 base from J; junction bases left unmatched: 6. There are 15 residues in the CDR3. Germline V lookup: CDR1 KGHSH, CDR2 LQKENI. The CDR3 nucleotides are TGTGCCAGCTCACCCCCGACAGGGTTGTCCTACGAGCAGTACTTC. Protein product: CASSPPTGLSYEQYF.

The rearrangement uses TRBV4-2 and TRBJ2-5; D is uncertain. The CDR3 totals 12 residues. CDR1 is LGHNA and CDR2 is YNFKEQ in the germline V gene. V lost 0 bases, J lost 4 bases, and 3 bases lay in between. The CDR3 DNA reads TGTGCCAGCAGCCAAGATCTAGAGACCCAGTACTTC. Translated, it gives CASSQDLETQYF.

The chain links TRBV4-3 to TRBJ2-3, with D perhaps TRBD1 (6 bases). The germline CDR1 and CDR2 sequences are LGHNA and YSLEER. This CDR3 spans 15 amino acids. V was pared by 1 base and J by 5 bases, with 13 bases between. CDR3 region: CASSQASGAEDTQYF. The CDR3 coding sequence is TGCGCCAGCAGCCAAGCATCAGGGGCGGAAGATACGCAGTATTTT.

This chain joins TRBV2 and TRBJ2-7; 9 bases align to TRBD2. Trimming removed 8 bases from V and 5 bases from J; junction bases left unmatched: 13. The CDR3 runs to 15 residues. From germline, CDR1 is SNHLY and CDR2 FYNNEI. The DNA of the CDR3 is TGTGCCAGCGCGCCGAGCGGGGGGCCGGAGGACGAGCAGTACTTC. Its protein is CASAPSGGPEDEQYF.